These 30 T cell receptor beta chains came from one sample sequenced in a study of blood T cell repertoires in COVID-19. Generated by immunoSEQ multiplex PCR, the TCRdb table keeps only in-frame clones and is missing some. This sample has approximately 280,000 clones; around nine tenths occur once, and the top ten carry about 6%. The sequenced sample consisted of PBMCs or T cells enriched from blood (not recorded which). These receptors all stem from a woman aged 40 to 55 who had recovered from COVID-19.

The V gene is TRBV7-9, the J gene TRBJ2-3, with 11 bases aligning to TRBD1. Losses at the gene ends were 6 bases for V and 2 bases for J; bases not matched to a gene: 7. CDR1 is SEHNR and CDR2 is FQNEAQ in the germline V gene (reference sequence). The CDR3 is 16 residues long. The CDR3 protein is CASRPTGQGVTDTQYF. CDR3 coding DNA: TGTGCCAGCAGACCAACGGGACAGGGGGTCACAGATACGCAGTATTTT.

This chain connects TRBV24-1 to TRBJ2-2; maybe TRBD2 (5 bases). The germline gives CDR1 KGHDR, CDR2 SFDVKD. The V end was cut by 2 bases, the J end by 6 bases, with 15 bases between. The CDR3 covers 16 residues. The CDR3 bases are TGTGCCACCAGTGATTCGAGGGTCCGTGGGTCCGGGGAGCTGTTTTTT. It translates to CATSDSRVRGSGELFF.

This rearrangement joins TRBV7-6 to TRBJ2-1, with 10 bases that match TRBD2. This CDR3 is built from 16 residues. The V gene's germline CDR1 is SGHVS and CDR2 FNYEAQ. V lost 1 base and J lost 4; bases outside the gene matches: 4. The CDR3 nucleotides read TGTGCCAGCAGCTTAGTAGCGGGAGGCTCGTACAATGAGCAGTTCTTC. It yields the protein CASSLVAGGSYNEQFF.

J is TRBJ2-1 and V is TRBV6-5, with D tentatively TRBD1 (6 bases). Per germline, CDR1 MNHEY and CDR2 SVGAGI. The CDR3 is 13 residues long. Trimming cost V 4 bases and J 2 bases, with 6 bases left between them. CDR3 protein: CASSWDTYNEQFF. CDR3 sequence (DNA): TGTGCCAGCAGTTGGGACACCTACAATGAGCAGTTCTTC.

V and J are TRBV9 and TRBJ1-1; TRBD1 matches at 7 bases. Germline-derived CDR1 and CDR2 are SGDLS and YYNGEE. The CDR3 has 14 residues. V gave up 1 base and J gave up 4 bases; unmatched junction bases: 4. This chain's CDR3 is CASSVQTGSTEAFF. CDR3 DNA: TGTGCCAGCAGCGTACAGACAGGGAGCACTGAAGCTTTCTTT.

Written as DNA, the CDR3 is TGTGCCAGCAGGCATCGGGGGAGCGACGATACGCAGTATTTT. Translating it yields CASRHRGSDDTQYF. V is TRBV3-1 (or the pseudogene TRBV3-2) and J is TRBJ2-3; tentative D call: TRBD2 (6 bases). V was trimmed by 6 bases and J by 6 bases, leaving 16 bases between them. The CDR3 contains 14 residues. The germline V gene encodes CDR1 LGHDT and CDR2 YNNKEL (reference sequence).

This sequence joins TRBV5-3 and TRBJ1-2; 9 bases are a match to TRBD1. TRBV5-3 is labeled an ORF, and its function is uncertain. J gave up 2 bases and V 5 bases, and 10 bases lay outside the gene matches. The CDR3 sequence is 16 residues long. The CDR3 reads CARRRGPGTGNYGYTF. The CDR3 DNA sequence: TGTGCCAGAAGGCGAGGTCCCGGGACAGGGAACTATGGCTACACCTTC.

The rearrangement uses TRBV7-9 and TRBJ2-3, with 7 bases that match TRBD1. The CDR3 length is 18 residues. V lost 3 bases, J lost 2 bases, and 14 bases stayed unmatched. Germline V gene data show CDR1 as SEHNR and CDR2 as FQNEAQ (reference sequence). Written as DNA, the CDR3 is TGTGCCAGCAGCTTTAGTCGGACCCGGGACAGAAACACAGATACGCAGTATTTT. Its translation: CASSFSRTRDRNTDTQYF.

V usage is TRBV30 and J usage is TRBJ1-6, with 9 nucleotides matching TRBD1. This CDR3 is built from 13 residues. V was pared by 5 bases and J by 10 bases, with 6 bases of the junction left unmatched. The germline CDR1 and CDR2 sequences are GTSNPN and SVGIG (reference sequence). The CDR3 reads CAWGGTGISPLHF. The CDR3 bases are TGTGCCTGGGGCGGGACAGGGATCTCACCCCTCCACTTT.

This clone was observed once. Other DNA sequences in the sample encode the same CDR3. The chain uses TRBV18 and TRBJ1-1; 9 bases fit TRBD1. CDR1 and CDR2 from the germline V gene are KGHSH and LQKENI. Trimming removed 3 bases from V and 1 base from J; junction bases left unmatched: 0. This CDR3 spans 14 amino acids. The CDR3 here is CASSPGQGNTEAFF. CDR3 nucleotide sequence: TGTGCCAGCTCACCGGGACAGGGGAACACTGAAGCTTTCTTT.

The V gene is TRBV6-6, the J gene TRBJ2-3; 7 bases map to TRBD2. Germline trimming cut 7 bases from V and 4 bases from J; bases unmatched to any gene: 5. The CDR3 length is 13 residues. The V gene's germline CDR1 is MNHNY and CDR2 SVGAGI (reference sequence). The CDR3 DNA sequence: TGTGCCAGCAAAGGTGCGGGAGCAGATACGCAGTATTTT. It codes for CASKGAGADTQYF.

This chain uses TRBV11-2 with TRBJ2-1; D is unresolved. CDR1 SGHAT and CDR2 FQNNGV come from the germline V gene. The CDR3 has 13 residues. Trimming pared 5 bases from V and 10 bases from J, leaving 15 bases between. The CDR3 spells CASSVSGMGEQFF. CDR3 sequence (DNA): TGTGCCAGCAGCGTATCCGGAATGGGCGAGCAGTTCTTC.

On this clone: A read error may produce the germline difference seen at one junction end. J is TRBJ1-2 and V is TRBV19, with D tentatively TRBD1 (6 bases). The CDR3 sequence is 14 residues long. Germline V gene data show CDR1 as LNHDA and CDR2 as SQIVND (reference sequence). CDR3 region: CASSVDSRGDGYTF. CDR3 nucleotides: TGTGCCAGTAGTGTAGACTCCAGGGGAGATGGCTACACCTTC.

This clone occurred a few times. The chain combines TRBV7-3 with TRBJ2-7; D is undetermined. The V end was cut by 5 bases, the J end by 3 bases, with 11 bases between. This CDR3 is built from 13 residues. Germline lookup yields CDR1 SGHTA and CDR2 FQGTGA. The chain's CDR3 is CASSPSGGYEQYF. CDR3 DNA: TGTGCCAGCAGCCCTTCTGGCGGCTACGAGCAGTACTTC.

The rearrangement uses TRBV30 and TRBJ1-4, with D perhaps matching TRBD1 (6 bases). Trimming cost V 3 bases and J 7 bases, with 18 bases left between them. This CDR3 is built from 15 residues. Germline V gene data show CDR1 as GTSNPN and CDR2 as SVGIG (reference sequence). The DNA of the CDR3 is TGTGCCTGGAGCCGTTTCGGGGGGGCAGTTGAAAAACTGTTTTTT. Amino acids: CAWSRFGGAVEKLFF.

This chain uses TRBV28 with TRBJ2-3; D may be TRBD1 (5 bases). This CDR3 comprises 14 residues. CDR1 MDHEN and CDR2 SYDVKM come from the germline V gene. V was shortened by 6 bases and J by 5 bases, with 15 bases between the two germline ends. The CDR3: CASRITGQRDTQYF. Here the CDR3 DNA reads TGTGCCAGCAGAATAACAGGTCAGAGAGATACGCAGTATTTT.

The V call is TRBV7-2, the J call TRBJ2-1, with a tentative D call TRBD1 (5 bases). Trimming removed 8 bases at V and 5 bases at J, with 19 bases between. The germline V gene encodes CDR1 SGHTA and CDR2 FQGNSA. The CDR3 consists of 15 residues. CDR3 DNA: TGTGCCAGCCGCCCCCTCCAGGGTGTCCACAATGAGCAGTTCTTC. Protein sequence: CASRPLQGVHNEQFF.

The rearrangement links TRBV28 to TRBJ1-6; D is perhaps TRBD1 (6 bases). The CDR3 is 15 residues long. The V end was cut by 6 bases, the J end by 5 bases, with 14 bases between. CDR1 is MDHEN and CDR2 is SYDVKM in the germline V gene. CDR3 region: CASRLAGAHNSPLHF. The CDR3 coding sequence is TGTGCCAGCAGGCTGGCAGGGGCACATAATTCACCCCTCCACTTT.

The genes are TRBV2 and TRBJ2-2, with D hard to call. Germline assignment: CDR1 SNHLY and CDR2 FYNNEI. This CDR3 is built from 13 residues. V lost 6 bases to trimming and J lost 5 bases, with 10 bases between them. The CDR3 sequence: CASSSVWTGELFF. CDR3 DNA sequence: TGTGCCAGCAGCTCAGTGTGGACCGGGGAGCTGTTTTTT. Full variable domain (remainder filled in from reference TRBV2 and TRBJ2-2): EPEVTQTPSHQVTQMGQEVILRCVPISNHLYFYWYRQILGQKVEFLVSFYNNEISEKSEIFDDQFSVERPDGSNFTLKIRSTKLEDSAMYFCASSSVWTGELFFGEGSRLTVL.

CDR3 residues: CASSSLGLAGGPPDTQYF. As DNA, the CDR3 is TGCGCCAGCAGCTCACTTGGACTAGCGGGAGGGCCACCAGATACGCAGTATTTT. This sequence joins TRBV5-1 and TRBJ2-3; 15 bases match TRBD2. Trimming removed 3 bases from V and 4 bases from J; junction bases left unmatched: 9. Germline loops: CDR1 SGHRS, CDR2 YFSETQ. The CDR3 extends over 18 amino acids.

The V call is TRBV18, the J call TRBJ2-1; 10 bases match TRBD2. The CDR3 loop spans 15 amino acids. The germline gives CDR1 KGHSH, CDR2 LQKENI. V lost 4 bases, J lost 4 bases, and 4 bases stayed unmatched. The CDR3, as DNA: TGTGCCAGCTCACTAAGGACTAGCGGTTACAATGAGCAGTTCTTC. It specifies CASSLRTSGYNEQFF.

This chain links TRBV29-1 with TRBJ2-7; TRBD1 agrees at 10 bases. The V gene's germline CDR1 is SQVTM and CDR2 ANQGSEA. The CDR3 runs 11 residues. CDR3 sequence (DNA): TGCAGTGTGGGGACAGGGGATGAGCAGTACTTC. Translation: CSVGTGDEQYF.

This clone was seen just once. The chain carries TRBV7-3 and TRBJ1-1; tentative D call: TRBD1 (6 bases). Germline loops: CDR1 SGHTA, CDR2 FQGTGA. The CDR3 spans 13 residues. Trimming cost V 5 bases and J 4 bases, with 11 bases left between them. In nucleotides, the CDR3 is TGTGCCAGCAGCAAAACAGGGACCACTGAAGCTTTCTTT. Protein product: CASSKTGTTEAFF.

About this clone itself: It may be a read error: a sequence one base away is much more abundant. This sample also contains other DNA sequences that code for the same CDR3. This chain joins TRBV5-1 and TRBJ2-1; unclear D gene. From germline, CDR1 is SGHRS and CDR2 YFSETQ. The CDR3 extends over 16 amino acids. V was shortened by 3 bases and J by 7 bases, with 20 bases between the two germline ends. CDR3 nucleotides: TGCGCCAGCAGCTGGTCCGACAACACCCCCGTGAATGAGCAGTTCTTC. It codes for CASSWSDNTPVNEQFF.

V and J are TRBV28 and TRBJ1-1, with TRBD1 identical over 11 bases. CDR3 length: 14 residues. Trimming cost V 4 bases and J 4 bases; bases outside gene matches: 2. Germline V lookup: CDR1 MDHEN, CDR2 SYDVKM. The CDR3 DNA is TGTGCCAGCAGTTCAGGGACAGGGGGCACTGAAGCTTTCTTT. Protein product: CASSSGTGGTEAFF.

The chain employs TRBV11-3 and TRBJ2-7, with D possibly matching TRBD1 (6 bases). Trimming left V 5 bases short and J 5 bases short, with 16 bases between. Germline V CDR1 and CDR2: SGHNT, YENEEA. The CDR3 runs 14 residues. Here the CDR3 DNA reads TGTGCCAGCAGCCCCAACAGGGAGTCCAACGAGCAGTACTTC. Amino acids: CASSPNRESNEQYF.

The J gene is TRBJ1-2, the V gene TRBV5-1, with a tentative D call TRBD1 (6 bases). In germline, CDR1 is SGHRS, CDR2 YFSETQ. The CDR3 spans 14 residues. The ends were cut back, 3 bases at V and 3 bases at J, with 12 bases in the middle. The CDR3 nucleotides are TGCGCCAGCAGCTCAGGACAGCGCTACTATGGCTACACCTTC. It translates to CASSSGQRYYGYTF.

The genes are TRBV2 and TRBJ2-7; 10 bases map to TRBD2. Trimming removed 5 bases from V and 3 bases from J; junction bases left unmatched: 4. Per germline, CDR1 SNHLY and CDR2 FYNNEI. The CDR3 is 14 amino acids. As DNA, the CDR3 is TGTGCCAGCAGTTCTGGACTAGCGGTCTACGAGCAGTACTTC. Protein sequence: CASSSGLAVYEQYF.

The J gene is TRBJ2-1, the V gene TRBV5-1, with 8 positions matching TRBD1. CDR3 length: 13 residues. The germline CDR1 and CDR2 sequences are SGHRS and YFSETQ. V shed 2 bases and J 10 bases; nucleotides not matched to a gene: 5. The CDR3 DNA is TGCGCCAGCAGCTTCGGACAGGGTTGGGAGCAGTTCTTC. This codes for CASSFGQGWEQFF.

The chain couples TRBV6-1 to TRBJ2-7; D call uncertain. The ends were cut back, 2 bases at V and 0 bases at J, with 8 bases in the middle. The V gene's germline CDR1 is MNHNS and CDR2 SASEGT. The CDR3 runs to 14 residues. In DNA form, the CDR3 reads TGTGCCAGCAGTGAAAACACCCGCTCCTACGAGCAGTACTTC. The encoded protein is CASSENTRSYEQYF.